This T cell receptor (beta chain) was obtained from a study of T cells in Graves' hyperthyroidism and ophthalmopathy. Amplified regions were TCR beta CDR3 sequences from RNA transcripts. HTBI primers drove first-round RT-PCR of the TCR CDR3. TCRdb itself ran the multiplex PCR reads through MiXCR, one entry per CDR3 protein. Here the sample spans some 570,000 distinct CDR3 sequences, approximately 15% being singletons. This clonotype was recorded many times. This CDR3 contains 14 residues. CDR1 MNHNS and CDR2 SASEGT come from the germline V gene. V gave up 7 bases and J gave up 2 bases; unmatched junction bases: 5.

The chain is built from TRBV6-1 and TRBJ1-2; 9 nucleotides match TRBD1. Sequenced input: blood. The sequence derives from a woman under 30 with Graves' ophthalmopathy. Here the CDR3 reads CASKRQGGNYGYTF. The CDR3 DNA follows: TGTGCCAGCAAGCGACAGGGGGGGAACTATGGCTACACCTTC.